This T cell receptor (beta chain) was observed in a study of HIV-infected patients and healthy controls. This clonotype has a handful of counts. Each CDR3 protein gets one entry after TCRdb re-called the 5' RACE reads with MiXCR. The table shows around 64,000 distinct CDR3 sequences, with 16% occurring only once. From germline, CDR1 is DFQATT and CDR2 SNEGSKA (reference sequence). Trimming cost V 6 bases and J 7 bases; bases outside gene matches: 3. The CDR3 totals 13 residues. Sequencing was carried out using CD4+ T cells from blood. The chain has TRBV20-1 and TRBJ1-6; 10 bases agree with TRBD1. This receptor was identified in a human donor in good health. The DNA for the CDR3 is TGCAGTGCCGCGACAGGGGGCAATTCACCCCTCCACTTT. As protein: CSAATGGNSPLHF.